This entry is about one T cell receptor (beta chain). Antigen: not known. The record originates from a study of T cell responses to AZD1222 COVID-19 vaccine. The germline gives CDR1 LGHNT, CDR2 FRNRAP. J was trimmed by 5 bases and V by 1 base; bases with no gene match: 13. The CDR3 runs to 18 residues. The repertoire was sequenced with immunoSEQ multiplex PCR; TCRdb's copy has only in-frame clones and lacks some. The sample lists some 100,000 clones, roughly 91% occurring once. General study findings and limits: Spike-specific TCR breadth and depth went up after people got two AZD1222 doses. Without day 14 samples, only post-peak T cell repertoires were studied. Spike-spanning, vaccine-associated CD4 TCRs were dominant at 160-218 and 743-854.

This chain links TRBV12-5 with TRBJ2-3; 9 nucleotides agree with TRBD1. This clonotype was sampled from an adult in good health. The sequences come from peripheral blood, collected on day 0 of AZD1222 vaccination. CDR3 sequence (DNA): TGTGCTAGTGGTTTGGGTCCCGGGACAGGGATTTTGGGAGATACGCAGTATTTT. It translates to CASGLGPGTGILGDTQYF. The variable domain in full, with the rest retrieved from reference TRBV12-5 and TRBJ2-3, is DARVTQTPRHKVTEMGQEVTMRCQPILGHNTVFWYRQTMMQGLELLAYFRNRAPLDDSGMPKDRFSAEMPDATLATLKIQPSEPRDSAVYFCASGLGPGTGILGDTQYFGPGTRLTVL.